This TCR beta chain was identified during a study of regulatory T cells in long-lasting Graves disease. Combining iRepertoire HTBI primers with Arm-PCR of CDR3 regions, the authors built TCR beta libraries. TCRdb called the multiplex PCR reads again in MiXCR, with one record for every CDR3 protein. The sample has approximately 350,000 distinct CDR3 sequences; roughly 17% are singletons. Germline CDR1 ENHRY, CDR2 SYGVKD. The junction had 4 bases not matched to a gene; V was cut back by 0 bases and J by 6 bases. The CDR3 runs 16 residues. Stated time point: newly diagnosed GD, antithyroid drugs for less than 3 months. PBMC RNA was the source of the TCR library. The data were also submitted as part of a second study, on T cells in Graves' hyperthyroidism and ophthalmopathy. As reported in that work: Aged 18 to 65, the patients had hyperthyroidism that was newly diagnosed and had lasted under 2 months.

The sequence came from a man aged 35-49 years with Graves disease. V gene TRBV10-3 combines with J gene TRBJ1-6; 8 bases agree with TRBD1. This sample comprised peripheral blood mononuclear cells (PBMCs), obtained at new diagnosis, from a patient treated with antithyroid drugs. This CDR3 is CAISESLDRGNSPLHF. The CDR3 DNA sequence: TGTGCCATCAGTGAGTCATTAGACAGGGGTAATTCACCCCTCCACTTT.